The clone carrying this TCR beta chain was observed once. This entry is derived from a study of blood T cell repertoires in COVID-19. Using immunoSEQ multiplex PCR, the repertoire was profiled, and TCRdb retains in-frame clones only, with some absent. The data show about 210,000 clones, roughly 85% seen once. The CDR3 covers 14 residues. The germline V gene has CDR1 SGDLS and CDR2 YYNGEE. Trimming shortened V by 4 bases and J by 0 bases, and 8 bases separated the two germline ends. The chain couples TRBV9 to TRBJ2-1, with D maybe TRBD2 (5 bases). This TCR was recovered from a woman aged 35 to 49 with acute COVID-19. The source material was PBMCs or T cells enriched from blood (not recorded which). CDR3 sequence: CASSTSNSYNEQFF. For the CDR3, the DNA is TGTGCCAGCAGCACTAGTAACTCCTACAATGAGCAGTTCTTC.